This TCR beta chain came from a study of blood T cell repertoires in COVID-19. Study overall: Material from acute and convalescent COVID-19 was sourced from the United States, Italy and Spain.

Germline V gene lookup returns CDR1 SGHAT and CDR2 FQDESV (reference sequence). The J segment lost 3 bases and the V segment lost 5 bases, leaving 10 bases of the junction unmatched. The CDR3 consists of 16 residues. Per the original data handling: Amplification from reference gene primers served as the basis for estimated nucleated cell counts. Here immunoSEQ multiplex PCR was the method, and the copy in TCRdb shows in-frame clones only, minus some. The V and J calls and clone size come from that table; D and trimming were worked out from the DNA. The sample consists of about 290,000 clones, 85% of them appearing once.

Sequenced: peripheral blood. This receptor was taken from a woman in her forties or fifties with active or convalescent COVID-19. V is TRBV11-1 and J is TRBJ2-5; 9 bases agree with TRBD2. The chain's CDR3 is CASSHKISGRKETQYF. Here the CDR3 DNA reads TGTGCCAGCAGCCACAAAATAAGCGGGAGGAAAGAGACCCAGTACTTC.